What follows are 31 T cell receptor beta chains derived from one specimen sequenced in a study of T cells in Graves' hyperthyroidism and ophthalmopathy. RNA transcripts served as the template for amplifying TCR beta CDR3 regions. HTBI primers were the set used in a first-round RT-PCR of the TCR CDR3. TCRdb passed the multiplex PCR reads through MiXCR, listing each CDR3 protein once. The sample records about half a million distinct CDR3 sequences, 15% to 20% being singletons. Sequencing used blood. The receptors were sampled from a woman aged 30 to 39 with Graves' ophthalmopathy.

This clonotype showed up many times. The chain links TRBV28 to TRBJ2-5; D is unresolved. This CDR3 is 15 amino acids long. With 6 bases removed from V and 2 bases from J, the gap between germline ends came to 16 bases. Per the germline V gene, CDR1 is MDHEN and CDR2 is SYDVKM. CDR3 DNA sequence: TGTGCCAGCAGCCAAGGTGCCCGACCGCAAGAGACCCAGTACTTC. Protein product: CASSQGARPQETQYF.

About this clonotype: Given a much more abundant clone one base away, this may be a read error. The missing conserved phenylalanine or tryptophan at the end of this CDR3 makes a read error likely. DNA of the CDR3: TGTGCTAGTGGCCCCGGACAGGGGGACTACAATGAGCAGTTCTAC. Translating gives CASGPGQGDYNEQFY. The rearrangement joins TRBV12-5 to TRBJ2-1; 10 bases map to TRBD1. The germline CDR1 and CDR2 sequences are LGHNT and FRNRAP. Trimming cost V 6 bases and J 3 bases; bases outside gene matches: 5. CDR3 size: 15 residues.

This clonotype was recorded many times. This chain links TRBV5-1 with TRBJ2-6; D unresolved. There are 15 residues in the CDR3. V gave up 10 bases and J gave up 0 bases, with 14 bases separating them. Per the germline V gene, CDR1 is SGHRS and CDR2 is YFSETQ. This CDR3 is CASQWGSSGANVLTF. In DNA, the CDR3 is TGCGCCTCACAGTGGGGAAGCTCTGGGGCCAACGTCCTGACTTTC.

This clonotype was found many times. The chain employs TRBV4-1 and TRBJ2-1; 8 bases map to TRBD2. V shed 1 base, J shed 9 bases, and the junction held 11 bases outside the gene matches. The CDR3 runs 16 residues. CDR1 MGHRA and CDR2 YSYEKL come from the germline V gene. CDR3 in amino acids: CASSQGTSGRRGEQFF. CDR3 DNA sequence: TGCGCCAGCAGCCAAGGTACTAGCGGAAGACGGGGTGAGCAGTTCTTC.

This clonotype was picked up many times. The chain links TRBV6-1 to TRBJ2-1; D ambiguous. Trimming pared 5 bases from V and 10 bases from J, leaving 12 bases between. CDR3 size: 12 residues. Per the germline V gene, CDR1 is MNHNS and CDR2 is SASEGT. Here the CDR3 reads CASSFGLGEQFF. CDR3 in DNA: TGTGCCAGCAGTTTCGGCCTGGGCGAGCAGTTCTTC.

In its sample, this clonotype was seen many times. V gene TRBV30 combines with J gene TRBJ1-6; perhaps TRBD1 as D (5 bases). Germline CDR1 GTSNPN, CDR2 SVGIG (reference sequence). The CDR3 consists of 16 residues. V was cut by 0 bases and J by 3 bases, with 12 bases left in between. DNA for the CDR3: TGTGCCTGGAGTGTTGTCGGGGGAGGCTATAATTCACCCCTCCACTTT. Encoded protein: CAWSVVGGGYNSPLHF.

This clonotype has at least ten counts. This chain uses TRBV28 with TRBJ2-5, with 7 bases matching TRBD1. Germline V gives CDR1 MDHEN, CDR2 SYDVKM. Losses at the gene ends were 7 bases for V and 1 base for J; bases not matched to a gene: 0. The CDR3 totals 12 residues. Written as DNA, the CDR3 is TGTGCCAGCACAGGGGGCCAAGAGACCCAGTACTTC. Translated: CASTGGQETQYF.

A few counts support this clonotype. The chain couples TRBV28 to TRBJ2-3; D not resolved. The CDR3 spans 12 residues. V was clipped by 4 bases and J by 7 bases, with 9 bases between them. Germline CDR1 and CDR2: MDHEN and SYDVKM. This CDR3 is CASSYSANTQYF. CDR3 bases: TGTGCCAGCAGTTACAGTGCGAATACGCAGTATTTT.

This clonotype was picked up many times. The chain links TRBV20-1 to TRBJ1-1; D is unclear. CDR1 is DFQATT and CDR2 is SNEGSKA in the germline V gene (reference sequence). This CDR3 region has 13 residues. V lost 6 bases, J lost 2 bases, and 13 bases lay in between. CDR3 sequence: CSAPQDRNTEAFF. The CDR3 nucleotides are TGCAGTGCGCCTCAGGACCGAAACACTGAAGCTTTCTTT.

Many counts were recorded for this clonotype. The rearrangement uses TRBV24-1 and TRBJ2-3; D ambiguous. CDR3 length equals 17 residues. Between the trimmed V and J ends, which lost 2 bases and 4 bases, there was a span of 18 bases. Germline V gene sequence: CDR1 KGHDR, CDR2 SFDVKD. The CDR3 reads CATSDSASHHSSDTQYF. The DNA of the CDR3 is TGTGCCACCAGTGATTCAGCGAGTCATCACAGCTCAGATACGCAGTATTTT.

The chain carries TRBV7-9 and TRBJ1-3; D is unresolved. The CDR3 totals 17 residues. V lost 2 bases and J lost 0, with 14 bases in between. Germline V CDR1 and CDR2: SEHNR, FQNEAQ (reference sequence). CDR3 residues: CASSLTPDRVSGNTIYF. The CDR3 DNA sequence: TGTGCCAGCAGCTTAACCCCGGACCGAGTCTCTGGAAACACCATATATTTT.

The chain uses TRBV7-9 and TRBJ1-4; the D gene is possibly TRBD1 (5 bases). Germline CDR1 is SEHNR and CDR2 is FQNEAQ (reference sequence). CDR3 length: 16 residues. The V end lost 6 bases, the J end lost 6 bases, and 20 bases lay between the germline ends. The CDR3 sequence: CASRPKGSRGDEKLFF. The CDR3 DNA is TGTGCCAGCAGACCAAAGGGCAGTCGGGGGGATGAAAAACTGTTTTTT.

This clonotype was found many times. This CDR3 reads CASNRLLGNEQFF. CDR3 bases: TGTGCCAGCAACCGCCTCCTGGGGAATGAGCAGTTCTTC. This chain connects TRBV2 to TRBJ2-1, with D hard to call. The CDR3 consists of 13 residues. Trimming pared 7 bases from V and 7 bases from J, leaving 14 bases between. Germline V gene lookup returns CDR1 SNHLY and CDR2 FYNNEI.

The chain joins TRBV28 to TRBJ1-5, with a tentative D call TRBD1 (5 bases). V lost 5 bases, J lost 1 base, and 18 bases lay in between. Germline V gene lookup returns CDR1 MDHEN and CDR2 SYDVKM. The CDR3 extends over 17 amino acids. The CDR3 reads CASSPFAGVQSNQPQHF. The CDR3 coding sequence is TGTGCCAGCAGTCCATTCGCGGGGGTCCAAAGCAATCAGCCCCAGCATTTT.

This clonotype was detected many times. The J gene is TRBJ2-1, the V gene TRBV20-1; the D gene is possibly TRBD2 (5 bases). Trimming took off 0 bases at V and 9 bases at J, with 15 bases between the two ends. The germline V gene has CDR1 DFQATT and CDR2 SNEGSKA (reference sequence). The CDR3 runs 14 residues. Here the CDR3 reads CSARDFLLVGEQFF. Written as DNA, the CDR3 is TGCAGTGCTAGAGATTTTTTACTAGTCGGTGAGCAGTTCTTC.

About this clonotype itself: A read error is possible here, since a much larger clone lies one base away. The CDR3 DNA is TGTGCCAGCAGTCTCTACCCCGGGACAGGGACTTGGGGTGGCTACACCTTC. Amino acid sequence: CASSLYPGTGTWGGYTF. The V gene is TRBV6-4, the J gene TRBJ1-2; 9 bases agree with TRBD1. Trimming took 5 bases from V and 7 from J; bases not matched to a gene: 17. The CDR3 consists of 17 residues. Germline CDR1 is MRHNA and CDR2 is SNTAGT.

To note about this clonotype: This may arise from a read error, as a much more abundant clone is one base away. The chain couples TRBV20-1 to TRBJ1-5; D remains ambiguous. CDR1 and CDR2 from the germline V gene are DFQATT and SNEGSKA (reference sequence). The germline V and J ends were trimmed by 6 bases and 9 bases, with 24 bases remaining between them. The CDR3 consists of 15 residues. The CDR3 is CSATKTRAQLGPQHF. The CDR3 DNA reads as TGCAGTGCAACGAAGACACGGGCACAACTAGGGCCCCAGCATTTT.

This clonotype was detected many times. The gene calls are TRBV7-9 and TRBJ1-2; TRBD1 might be the D (5 bases). The CDR3 consists of 13 residues. Germline-derived CDR1 and CDR2 are SEHNR and FQNEAQ (reference sequence). The V end was cut by 4 bases, the J end by 4 bases, with 10 bases between. The CDR3 DNA reads TGTGCCAGCAGCTCCGACAGTGGCTATGGCTACACCTTC. It codes for CASSSDSGYGYTF.

This clonotype was seen a handful of times. The J gene is TRBJ2-3, the V gene TRBV7-2; the match to TRBD2 covers 7 bases. Trimming took 3 bases from V and 12 from J; bases not matched to a gene: 3. The CDR3 has 11 amino acids. Per the germline V gene, CDR1 is SGHTA and CDR2 is FQGNSA. The CDR3 sequence is CASSFGGSQYF. The CDR3 bases are TGTGCCAGCAGCTTCGGCGGGAGTCAGTATTTT.

This clonotype was detected ten times or more. The chain has TRBV12-3 or TRBV12-4 and TRBJ1-2, with 7 bases matching TRBD1. Trimming cost V 5 bases and J 4 bases; bases outside gene matches: 1. The CDR3 has 12 residues. The CDR3, as DNA: TGTGCCAGCAGTCGGACAGGCTATGGCTACACCTTC. This translates into CASSRTGYGYTF.

This clonotype has more than one count but fewer than ten. V gene TRBV28 combines with J gene TRBJ2-7; D is possibly TRBD2 (6 bases). V lost 2 bases, J lost 0 bases, and 8 bases lay in between. CDR1 and CDR2 from the germline V gene are MDHEN and SYDVKM. The CDR3 loop spans 14 amino acids. CDR3 sequence reads: CASSLGLPSYEQYF. In DNA form, the CDR3 reads TGTGCCAGCAGTTTAGGACTACCCTCCTACGAGCAGTACTTC.

J is TRBJ1-5 and V is TRBV7-8; D is perhaps TRBD1 (5 bases). The V end lost 7 bases, the J end lost 2 bases, and 15 bases lay between the germline ends. Germline lookup yields CDR1 SGHVS and CDR2 FQNEAQ. The CDR3 is made up of 15 amino acids. CDR3 amino acids: CASTDGGVGNQPQHF. DNA for the CDR3: TGTGCCAGCACCGATGGGGGGGTTGGCAATCAGCCCCAGCATTTT.

Ten or more counts support this clonotype. The V gene is TRBV20-1, the J gene TRBJ1-5, with 8 positions matching TRBD1. Germline V gives CDR1 DFQATT, CDR2 SNEGSKA (reference sequence). The CDR3 covers 13 residues. V dropped 5 bases and J dropped 7; count of bases not matched to a gene: 7. The CDR3 loop reads CSAGTGQTQPQHF. The CDR3 bases are TGCAGTGCTGGGACAGGACAAACGCAGCCCCAGCATTTT.

The chain has TRBV28 and TRBJ2-6; D perhaps matches TRBD1 (5 bases). From germline, CDR1 is MDHEN and CDR2 SYDVKM. V shed 5 bases and J shed 0 bases, with 20 bases lying between them. This CDR3 comprises 19 residues. The CDR3 coding sequence is TGTGCCAGCAGTATCCGGACAAATTTAATAGACTCTGGGGCCAACGTCCTGACTTTC. The encoded protein is CASSIRTNLIDSGANVLTF.

The CDR3 protein is CASSPPGVEEAFF. CDR3 nucleotides: TGTGCCAGCTCACCTCCAGGGGTTGAGGAAGCTTTCTTT. This chain connects TRBV18 to TRBJ1-1, with D tentatively TRBD1 (6 bases). Germline V CDR1 and CDR2: KGHSH, LQKENI. The CDR3 totals 13 residues. Trimming took off 3 bases at V and 8 bases at J, with 13 bases between the two ends.

This clonotype has a handful of counts. The chain uses TRBV10-3 and TRBJ1-5, with 9 bases that match TRBD1. CDR1 and CDR2 (germline): ENHRY, SYGVKD. V gave up 0 bases and J gave up 3 bases; unmatched junction bases: 6. This CDR3 region has 17 residues. This CDR3 reads CAISESTGGPINQPQHF. CDR3 sequence (DNA): TGTGCCATCAGTGAGTCCACAGGGGGCCCCATCAATCAGCCCCAGCATTTT.

This clonotype was counted at least ten times. The chain employs TRBV20-1 and TRBJ1-2, with TRBD1 matching over 11 bases. With 5 bases clipped from V and 8 bases from J, the junction kept 7 bases outside the gene matches. The CDR3 consists of 13 residues. Germline V CDR1 and CDR2: DFQATT, SNEGSKA (reference sequence). CDR3 loop: CSAVDRGLLGYTF. For the CDR3, the DNA is TGCAGTGCTGTGGACAGGGGGCTGTTAGGCTACACCTTC.

This clonotype showed up many times. The V and J genes are TRBV28 and TRBJ2-4; D is perhaps TRBD2 (6 bases). Between the trimmed V and J ends, which lost 1 base and 7 bases, there was a span of 14 bases. Per germline, CDR1 MDHEN and CDR2 SYDVKM. This CDR3 is 15 amino acids long. The DNA of the CDR3 is TGTGCCAGCAGTTTATTTGGGGACTGGGGGAACATTCAGTACTTC. Translated: CASSLFGDWGNIQYF.

The J gene is TRBJ2-2, the V gene TRBV6-1; no clear D gene. The CDR3 consists of 14 residues. The germline gives CDR1 MNHNS, CDR2 SASEGT. V was cut by 5 bases and J by 6 bases, with 13 bases left in between. The CDR3 nucleotides are TGTGCCAGCAGTCTCGCGGATCGGCCCGGGGAGCTGTTTTTT. Translation gives CASSLADRPGELFF.

In its sample, this clonotype was seen a few times. This chain links TRBV27 with TRBJ1-1; 7 bases agree with TRBD1. The germline gives CDR1 MNHEY, CDR2 SMNVEV (reference sequence). This CDR3 spans 14 amino acids. Trimming took 7 bases from V and 1 from J; bases not matched to a gene: 6. Written as DNA, the CDR3 is TGTGCCAGCAACCGACAGGGACCGAACACTGAAGCTTTCTTT. It is translated as CASNRQGPNTEAFF.

This clonotype appeared many times. V usage is TRBV30 and J usage is TRBJ1-2; TRBD1 agrees at 7 bases. Trimming removed 3 bases from V and 8 bases from J; junction bases left unmatched: 15. In germline, CDR1 is GTSNPN, CDR2 SVGIG (reference sequence). This CDR3 is 15 amino acids long. CDR3: CAWRGDSLEELGYTF. Here the CDR3 DNA reads TGTGCCTGGAGGGGGGACAGTCTGGAGGAGTTGGGCTACACCTTC. Looking up the rest from reference TRBV30 and TRBJ1-2 gives the full variable domain: SQTIHQWPATLVQPVGSPLSLECTVEGTSNPNLYWYRQAAGRGLQLLFYSVGIGQISSEVPQNLSASRPQDRQFILSSKKLLLSDSGFYLCAWRGDSLEELGYTFGSGTRLTVV.